The source of this T cell receptor beta chain is a study of T cell responses to AZD1222 COVID-19 vaccine. Regarding the study as a whole: Donors skewed white British and female; clonal diversity was possibly underestimated. Nearly half of the spike-specific TCRs reportedly recognize variant regions that carry no mutations. At study baseline, merely several AZD1222 recipients were seropositive. Mapped onto spike, vaccine-associated CD4 TCRs spanned it and were dominant at 160-218 and 743-854.

Details on this clone: What it recognizes is unknown.

J lost 7 bases, V lost 6 bases, and 7 bases had no gene match. The CDR3 is 14 amino acids. The germline gives CDR1 WSHSY, CDR2 SAAADI. Sequencing used immunoSEQ multiplex PCR; TCRdb keeps in-frame clones, though not all of them. The table has more than 100,000 clones, 85% seen once. Sequencing was performed on peripheral blood, taken 28 days after the second dose of the MenACWY control vaccine. The source is an adult who received the MenACWY meningococcal vaccine as a control. The chain carries TRBV10-2 and TRBJ1-2, with TRBD1 matching 11 bases. The CDR3 DNA follows: TGCGCCAGCAGGAGGGACAGGGGGACGAGTGGCTACACCTTC. Translation gives CASRRDRGTSGYTF.